Shown below are 28 T cell receptor beta chains from a single sample sequenced in a study of blood T cell repertoires in COVID-19. Here immunoSEQ multiplex PCR was the method, and the copy in TCRdb shows in-frame clones only, minus some. The sample shows 150,000 to 190,000 clones, 65% to 85% of them seen only once. The sequencing input was peripheral blood. The source of these receptors is a woman older than 75 with acute or convalescent COVID-19.

V and J are TRBV6-2 or TRBV6-3 and TRBJ2-5; TRBD2 aligns across 11 bases. Germline V lookup: CDR1 MNHEY, CDR2 SVGEGT. This CDR3 contains 16 residues. V was pared by 1 base and J by 4 bases, with 5 bases of the junction left unmatched. CDR3 residues: CASSYLAGGGLETQYF. The CDR3 nucleotides read TGTGCCAGCAGTTACTTAGCGGGGGGGGGTTTAGAGACCCAGTACTTC.

This clone was seen more than once but under ten times. The rearrangement links TRBV9 to TRBJ1-1, with D possibly being TRBD1 (5 bases). The V and J ends lost 3 bases and 0 bases respectively, with 15 bases between them. CDR1 and CDR2 (germline): SGDLS, YYNGEE. The CDR3 length is 16 residues. CDR3 in DNA: TGTGCCAGCAGCGCGGCGGGACTTTCCATGAACACTGAAGCTTTCTTT. This translates into CASSAAGLSMNTEAFF. The entire variable domain, with the rest obtained from reference TRBV9 and TRBJ1-1, is as follows: DSGVTQTPKHLITATGQRVTLRCSPRSGDLSVYWYQQSLDQGLQFLIQYYNGEERAKGNILERFSAQQFPDLHSELNLSSLELGDSALYFCASSAAGLSMNTEAFFGQGTRLTVV.

J is TRBJ2-1 and V is TRBV5-1; a possible D gene is TRBD2 (5 bases). V lost 5 bases and J lost 6, with 15 bases in between. Germline V gives CDR1 SGHRS, CDR2 YFSETQ. The CDR3 spans 14 residues. The CDR3: CASSSMAGTNEQFF. The CDR3, as DNA: TGCGCCAGCAGTTCTATGGCGGGTACCAATGAGCAGTTCTTC.

The rearrangement uses TRBV18 and TRBJ1-1; unclear D gene. Germline values: CDR1 KGHSH, CDR2 LQKENI. Trimming removed 2 bases from V and 8 bases from J, with 21 bases in between. The CDR3 runs to 16 residues. The CDR3 protein is CASSPTLSGGSSEAFF. CDR3 in DNA: TGTGCCAGCTCACCAACTTTGTCTGGAGGGTCCTCCGAAGCTTTCTTT.

The V gene is TRBV19, the J gene TRBJ2-3; D gene ambiguous. This CDR3 has 15 amino acids. Germline CDR1 and CDR2: LNHDA and SQIVND (reference sequence). The V and J ends lost 1 base and 0 bases respectively, with 8 bases between them. The CDR3 nucleotides read TGTGCCAGTAGTATAGCCATCACTAGCACAGATACGCAGTATTTT. Its translation: CASSIAITSTDTQYF.

V gene TRBV18 combines with J gene TRBJ2-7, with 7 bases matching TRBD2. V was clipped by 3 bases and J by 0 bases; unmatched bases: 2. In germline, CDR1 is KGHSH, CDR2 LQKENI. The CDR3 contains 14 residues. CDR3 amino acids: CASSPGGSSYEQYF. The CDR3 coding sequence is TGTGCCAGCTCACCGGGGGGGAGCTCCTACGAGCAGTACTTC.

This clone was counted a single time. The chain joins TRBV7-9 to TRBJ2-2; D is possibly TRBD2 (5 bases). Per the germline V gene, CDR1 is SEHNR and CDR2 is FQNEAQ (reference sequence). The ends were cut back, 5 bases at V and 4 bases at J, with 14 bases in the middle. The CDR3 extends over 15 amino acids. The CDR3 nucleotides are TGTGCCAGCAGCAAACCACAAGAGGGCACCGGGGAGCTGTTTTTT. This encodes CASSKPQEGTGELFF.

The gene calls are TRBV10-3 and TRBJ2-2, with TRBD2 matching 10 bases. There are 15 residues in the CDR3. The ends lost 4 bases at V and 7 bases at J; junction bases unmatched: 6. Germline lookup yields CDR1 ENHRY and CDR2 SYGVKD. The CDR3 nucleotides are TGTGCCATCAGTGGCAGCGGGAGGGAAAGCGGGGAGCTGTTTTTT. Its protein is CAISGSGRESGELFF.

This clone has only a few counts. The chain combines TRBV18 with TRBJ1-3; 7 bases line up with TRBD1. Germline loops: CDR1 KGHSH, CDR2 LQKENI. The trim removed 3 bases at V and 0 bases at J, leaving 11 bases unmatched. The length of the CDR3 is 18 residues. The chain's CDR3 is CASSPTPGQMFSGNTIYF. DNA for the CDR3: TGTGCCAGCTCACCTACACCGGGACAGATGTTCTCTGGAAACACCATATATTTT. Using reference TRBV18 and TRBJ1-3 for the parts outside the CDR3, the full variable domain is NAGVMQNPRHLVRRRGQEARLRCSPMKGHSHVYWYRQLPEEGLKFMVYLQKENIIDESGMPKERFSAEFPKEGPSILRIQQVVRGDSAAYFCASSPTPGQMFSGNTIYFGEGSWLTVV.

This clone showed up just once. The chain carries TRBV5-5 and TRBJ1-2; D might be TRBD1 (5 bases). Germline values: CDR1 SGHKS, CDR2 YYEKEE (reference sequence). The CDR3 has 14 residues. Trimming removed 0 bases from V and 0 bases from J, with 6 bases in between. CDR3 protein: CASSLDRSNYGYTF. The CDR3 region has the DNA TGTGCCAGCAGCTTGGACAGGTCTAACTATGGCTACACCTTC.

This clone was detected once. The chain couples TRBV11-2 to TRBJ1-4; the D gene is possibly TRBD1 (6 bases). Germline values: CDR1 SGHAT, CDR2 FQNNGV. This CDR3 is 15 amino acids long. The germline V and J ends were trimmed by 5 bases and 7 bases, with 17 bases remaining between them. Here the CDR3 DNA reads TGTGCCAGCAGCCCGGGGGGCAGTTGGGCTGAAAAACTGTTTTTT. Amino acid sequence: CASSPGGSWAEKLFF.

J is TRBJ1-4 and V is TRBV14; D is possibly TRBD1 (6 bases). The V gene's germline CDR1 is SGHDN and CDR2 FVKESK. The CDR3 is 13 amino acids. V gave up 4 bases and J gave up 7 bases, with 10 bases separating them. The CDR3 DNA reads as TGTGCCAGCAGCCGGGGGCCTGGTGAAAAACTGTTTTTT. Translation: CASSRGPGEKLFF.

V usage is TRBV6-6 and J usage is TRBJ1-1; 7 nucleotides agree with TRBD1. Germline trimming cut 0 bases from V and 3 bases from J; bases unmatched to any gene: 4. The CDR3 contains 15 residues. Germline CDR1 MNHNY, CDR2 SVGAGI (reference sequence). This CDR3 is CASSYSNQGDTEAFF. The CDR3 nucleotides are TGTGCCAGCAGTTACTCGAATCAGGGGGACACTGAAGCTTTCTTT.

The sample holds a few counts of this clone. The gene calls are TRBV5-1 and TRBJ1-5; D is uncertain. In germline, CDR1 is SGHRS, CDR2 YFSETQ. V was pared by 3 bases and J by 7 bases, with 17 bases between. This CDR3 has 15 amino acids. This CDR3 is CASSSLGGDGQPQHF. CDR3 DNA sequence: TGCGCCAGCAGCTCCCTGGGCGGGGATGGGCAGCCCCAGCATTTT.

The chain is built from TRBV2 and TRBJ1-4; 7 bases align to TRBD1. Looked up from germline, CDR1 is SNHLY and CDR2 is FYNNEI. Losses at the gene ends were 10 bases for V and 0 bases for J; bases not matched to a gene: 8. The CDR3 runs to 15 residues. CDR3 sequence (DNA): TGTGCCACCAGGGGGACAGAAGCAACTAATGAAAAACTGTTTTTT. This sequence encodes CATRGTEATNEKLFF.

In this sample, this clone turned up a few times. The chain links TRBV25-1 to TRBJ2-2; 8 bases align to TRBD1. The junction had 3 bases not matched to a gene; V was cut back by 2 bases and J by 1 base. The CDR3 contains 16 residues. CDR1 is MGHDK, CDR2 SYGVNS, per germline. For the CDR3, the DNA is TGTGCCAGCAGTGAAAGGACAGGGAGGAACACCGGGGAGCTGTTTTTT. Protein: CASSERTGRNTGELFF.

This clone was seen once. The chain carries TRBV5-1 and TRBJ1-4; 9 bases line up with TRBD1. After removal of 2 bases from V and 5 bases from J, the junction contained 4 bases not matched to a gene. The germline V gene encodes CDR1 SGHRS and CDR2 YFSETQ. This CDR3 contains 15 residues. The CDR3 DNA reads as TGCGCCAGCAGCTTATATGGGACAGGGAATGAAAAACTGTTTTTT. Protein sequence: CASSLYGTGNEKLFF.

The chain carries TRBV7-2 and TRBJ1-1, with unresolved D. CDR1 and CDR2 (germline): SGHTA, FQGNSA. Deletions cut 5 bases from V and 1 base from J, with 11 bases between. The CDR3 has 14 amino acids. CDR3 in amino acids: CASSDIPWNTEAFF. CDR3 in DNA: TGTGCCAGCAGCGACATCCCTTGGAACACTGAAGCTTTCTTT.

The genes are TRBV6-6 and TRBJ1-2, with TRBD1 identical over 7 bases. This CDR3 has 15 amino acids. The V segment lost 6 bases and the J segment 3 bases; nucleotides outside the gene matches: 10. Germline V gene lookup returns CDR1 MNHNY and CDR2 SVGAGI (reference sequence). CDR3 loop: CASSQEGQAHYGYTF. The CDR3 bases are TGTGCCAGCAGCCAAGAAGGACAGGCACACTATGGCTACACCTTC.

This clone was seen once. This chain connects TRBV30 to TRBJ1-1; D unresolved. The CDR3 runs to 14 residues. Germline V gene sequence: CDR1 GTSNPN, CDR2 SVGIG (reference sequence). The germline V and J ends were trimmed by 2 bases and 0 bases, with 10 bases remaining between them. DNA of the CDR3: TGTGCCTGGAGTCGTGGGCAGATGAACACTGAAGCTTTCTTT. Residues: CAWSRGQMNTEAFF.

A word on this clone: Other DNA sequences in the same sample also yield this CDR3. The gene calls are TRBV7-9 and TRBJ1-1; D is ambiguous. Germline loops: CDR1 SEHNR, CDR2 FQNEAQ (reference sequence). V dropped 5 bases and J dropped 1 base, with 8 bases sitting between them. The CDR3 spans 13 residues. This CDR3 reads CASSLSGNTEAFF. The CDR3 bases are TGTGCCAGCAGCCTATCAGGGAACACTGAAGCTTTCTTT.

The chain joins TRBV7-2 to TRBJ2-4; 13 nucleotides line up with TRBD2. V shed 5 bases and J 5 bases; nucleotides not matched to a gene: 3. CDR1 is SGHTA, CDR2 FQGNSA, per germline. The CDR3 sequence is 15 residues long. The CDR3 reads CASSTSGGVQNIQYF. CDR3 DNA sequence: TGTGCCAGCAGCACTAGCGGGGGGGTACAAAACATTCAGTACTTC.

V gene TRBV30 combines with J gene TRBJ1-3, with 8 bases lining up with TRBD1. The CDR3 consists of 20 residues. V dropped 3 bases and J dropped 1; count of bases not matched to a gene: 20. Germline V gene data show CDR1 as GTSNPN and CDR2 as SVGIG (reference sequence). CDR3 nucleotide sequence: TGTGCCTGGAGCCAATCAAACCTCATCTGGACAGGGCAATCTGGAAACACCATATATTTT. It codes for CAWSQSNLIWTGQSGNTIYF.

The V gene is TRBV6-5, the J gene TRBJ2-3, with D unclear. Germline CDR1 reads MNHEY; CDR2 reads SVGAGI. V lost 8 bases, J lost 0 bases, and 12 bases lay in between. The length of the CDR3 is 14 residues. CDR3 coding DNA: TGTGCCAGCCGGCCAGCGACTAGCACAGATACGCAGTATTTT. This gives the protein CASRPATSTDTQYF.

V is TRBV7-2 and J is TRBJ2-7, with D possibly TRBD2 on 5 matching bases. From germline, CDR1 is SGHTA and CDR2 FQGNSA. Trimming took off 5 bases at V and 7 bases at J, with 21 bases between the two ends. The CDR3 runs to 15 residues. This CDR3 is CASSVDGGDLWEQYF. The CDR3 DNA is TGTGCCAGCAGCGTGGACGGAGGAGACCTCTGGGAGCAGTACTTC. The entire variable domain, with the rest obtained from reference TRBV7-2 and TRBJ2-7, is as follows: GAGVSQSPSNKVTEKGKDVELRCDPISGHTALYWYRQSLGQGLEFLIYFQGNSAPDKSGLPSDRFSAERTGGSVSTLTIQRTQQEDSAVYLCASSVDGGDLWEQYFGPGTRLTVT.

The rearrangement joins TRBV4-2 to TRBJ1-5; 8 bases map to TRBD1. The CDR3 totals 15 residues. Germline CDR1 LGHNA, CDR2 YNFKEQ. Trimming took 5 bases from V and 7 from J; bases not matched to a gene: 10. The CDR3 here is CASSKRQGARQPQHF. CDR3 in DNA: TGTGCCAGCAGCAAACGCCAGGGGGCAAGGCAGCCCCAGCATTTT.

The chain uses TRBV7-8 and TRBJ2-1, with TRBD2 identical over 7 bases. The germline V gene has CDR1 SGHVS and CDR2 FQNEAQ. The CDR3 loop spans 15 amino acids. Trimming removed 2 bases from V and 8 bases from J; junction bases left unmatched: 9. The DNA for the CDR3 is TGTGCCAGCAGCTTAAGTGGCAGGGAGGGCGATGAGCAGTTCTTC. It encodes CASSLSGREGDEQFF.

The chain is built from TRBV19 and TRBJ1-5; 10 positions match TRBD1. Unmatched junction bases numbered 1, after V lost 6 bases and J lost 5 bases. The CDR3 contains 13 residues. Germline assignment: CDR1 LNHDA and CDR2 SQIVND (reference sequence). CDR3 sequence: CASRGQGYQPQHF. The DNA of the CDR3 is TGTGCCAGTAGGGGACAGGGGTATCAGCCCCAGCATTTT. The full variable domain, with the rest looked up from reference TRBV19 and TRBJ1-5, is DGGITQSPKYLFRKEGQNVTLSCEQNLNHDAMYWYRQDPGQGLRLIYYSQIVNDFQKGDIAEGYSVSREKKESFPLTVTSAQKNPTAFYLCASRGQGYQPQHFGDGTRLSIL.